A selection of T cell receptor beta chains follows, all from one sample in a study of shared clonotypes between healthy human individuals. Assay: immunoSEQ multiplex PCR; the TCRdb copy retains only in-frame clones and omits some. The repertoire consists of some 2,000,000 clones, with about 94% occurring once and the leading ten covering 1% to 1.3%. The sequenced sample was naive CD8+ T cells sorted from blood. These receptors were collected from a man between 18 and 35 years old in good health. Each CDR3 is given with its conserved first and last residue. A D gene is named only where the DNA matches it firmly. Clone size is not always given. Where it is, it says once, few, many or a class for expanded clones.

d_call	j_call	clone_size	v_call	cdr3_nt	cdr3_aa
TRBD2	TRBJ2-3	-	TRBV7-6	TGTGCCAGCAGCTTAGCGGGAGGGGAAGATACGCAGTATTTT	CASSLAGGEDTQYF
-	TRBJ2-1	-	TRBV29-1	TGCAGCGTTGAAGATACAGGTACCTCCTACAATGAGCAGTTCTTC	CSVEDTGTSYNEQFF
-	TRBJ1-3	-	TRBV6-5	TGTGCCAGCAGTTACCCTGGGGCTGGAAACACCATATATTTT	CASSYPGAGNTIYF
-	TRBJ2-5	-	TRBV5-8	TGTGCCAGCAGCTTGGGATTTCTGGGGGTGCGGGAGACCCAGTACTTC	CASSLGFLGVRETQYF
-	TRBJ2-7	-	TRBV7-9	TGTGCCAGCAGCCCCGGTGGGGCAGCGGACCCCTACGAGCAGTACTTC	CASSPGGAADPYEQYF
-	TRBJ1-1	-	TRBV9	TGTGCCAGCAGCGGCAGGGCGTTGAACACTGAAGCTTTCTTT	CASSGRALNTEAFF
-	TRBJ2-7	few	TRBV2	TGTGCCAGCAGTGAAGCGCTCAGGGCCTACGAGCAGTACTTC	CASSEALRAYEQYF
-	TRBJ2-3	-	TRBV9	TGTGCCAGCAGCAGGGGAACTTCTAGCACAGATACGCAGTATTTT	CASSRGTSSTDTQYF
TRBD1	TRBJ1-4	-	TRBV15	TGTGCCACCAGCAATTCGGAGGGGGCGAATGAAAAACTGTTTTTT	CATSNSEGANEKLFF
-	TRBJ2-5	-	TRBV7-9	TGTGCCAGCAGCCGCCGCCCTGGGGAGACCCAGTACTTC	CASSRRPGETQYF
-	TRBJ1-5	-	TRBV27	TGTGCCAGCAGCCCAGGGGCGGGGAGCAATCAGCCCCAGCATTTT	CASSPGAGSNQPQHF
TRBD1	TRBJ2-1	-	TRBV27	TGTGCCAGCAGTTTAAGACAGGGGGCGGGCGATGAGCAGTTCTTC	CASSLRQGAGDEQFF
-	TRBJ2-7	-	TRBV7-9	TGTGCCAGCAGCTCCGCACAGGTCTACGAGCAGTACTTC	CASSSAQVYEQYF
TRBD1	TRBJ1-3	-	TRBV6-7	TGTGCCAGCAGTGCGCCCAGGGGGCAGCGAGGAAACACCATATATTTT	CASSAPRGQRGNTIYF
-	TRBJ2-5	once	TRBV27	TGTGCCAGCAGTTTATCGTTGGGGTTAGGGGAGACCCAGTACTTC	CASSLSLGLGETQYF
-	TRBJ2-3	-	TRBV2	TGTGCCAGCAGTGAGGGGGACGGCACAGATACGCAGTATTTT	CASSEGDGTDTQYF
TRBD1	TRBJ2-3	-	TRBV30	TGTGCCTGGAGAGGGACAGAGACTAGCACAGATACGCAGTATTTT	CAWRGTETSTDTQYF
-	TRBJ2-3	-	TRBV2	TGTGCCAGCGGTTGGTTGGATGGCACAGATACGCAGTATTTT	CASGWLDGTDTQYF
-	TRBJ1-5	-	TRBV10-2	TGCGCCAGCAGTGAAGACAGGAGCAATCAGCCCCAGCATTTT	CASSEDRSNQPQHF
-	TRBJ2-3	-	TRBV5-6	TGTGCCAGCAGCCGCTCCAACACAGATACGCAGTATTTT	CASSRSNTDTQYF
-	TRBJ2-2	-	TRBV6-5	TGTGCCAGCACCTCCTCCAGCGGGGAGCTGTTTTTT	CASTSSSGELFF
TRBD1	TRBJ2-7	-	TRBV30	TGTGCCTGGAACCCAGGGGGCGGACCCTACGAGCAGTACTTC	CAWNPGGGPYEQYF
-	TRBJ1-5	-	TRBV6-5	TGTGCCAGCAGTTATGAGGGGAGCAATCAGCCCCAGCATTTT	CASSYEGSNQPQHF
-	TRBJ1-2	-	TRBV7-9	TGTGCCAGCAGCTTAGTAGGGACCGACTACACCTTC	CASSLVGTDYTF
-	TRBJ2-1	-	TRBV7-9	TGTGCCAGCAGCCACTCTATAAGCTCCTACAATGAGCAGTTCTTC	CASSHSISSYNEQFF
-	TRBJ2-2	-	TRBV4-3	TGCGCCAGCAGCCGAGGACACAGGGAGGACACCGGGGAGCTGTTTTTT	CASSRGHREDTGELFF
TRBD1	TRBJ2-1	-	TRBV7-9	TGTGCCAGCAGCCCGACAGGGAACGAGCAGTTCTTC	CASSPTGNEQFF
TRBD1	TRBJ2-7	-	TRBV15	TGTGCCACCAGCAGAGACAGGACAGGGAGCTACGAGCAGTACTTC	CATSRDRTGSYEQYF
-	TRBJ1-1	-	TRBV7-8	TGTGCCAGCAGCTTAGGCGCCGAGGAAGCTTTCTTT	CASSLGAEEAFF
-	TRBJ2-7	-	TRBV7-6	TGTGCCAGCAGCTTCAACAGGGCCTACGAGCAGTACTTC	CASSFNRAYEQYF
TRBD1	TRBJ2-2	-	TRBV7-6	TGTGCCAGCAGCTTAGAGGACAGGGCATCCACCGGGGAGCTGTTTTTT	CASSLEDRASTGELFF
TRBD2	TRBJ2-1	-	TRBV7-6	TGTGCCAGCAGCCCCCTAACTAGCGGGAGGGACAATGAGCAGTTCTTC	CASSPLTSGRDNEQFF
TRBD1	TRBJ2-1	-	TRBV4-3	TGCGCCAGCAGCCAAATGACAGGGGACTCTATATATGAGCAGTTCTTC	CASSQMTGDSIYEQFF
-	TRBJ1-2	-	TRBV30	TGTGCCTGGATATCGGCGGGGGCAGACGGCTACACCTTC	CAWISAGADGYTF
TRBD1	TRBJ1-6	-	TRBV4-2	TGTGCCAGCAGCCAAGTGGTTCCTTCAACAGGGGGCTCACCCCTCCACTTT	CASSQVVPSTGGSPLHF
-	TRBJ1-1	-	TRBV5-4	TGTGCCAGCAGCTTGGATTGGGAAAACACTGAAGCTTTCTTT	CASSLDWENTEAFF
-	TRBJ2-7	once	TRBV2	TGTGCCAGCAGTGAAGGCCAGGTCTCCTACGAGCAGTACTTC	CASSEGQVSYEQYF
TRBD2	TRBJ2-3	-	TRBV4-2	TGTGCCAGCACCCAGGAGGGACTAGCGGAAACTAGCACAGATACGCAGTATTTT	CASTQEGLAETSTDTQYF
TRBD2	TRBJ2-3	-	TRBV4-3	TGCGCCAGCAGCCAAGCGGTAGCGGGAGGTACAGATACGCAGTATTTT	CASSQAVAGGTDTQYF
-	TRBJ2-7	-	TRBV7-8	TGTGCCAGCAGCTTATCCCTGTACGAGCAGTACTTC	CASSLSLYEQYF
-	TRBJ2-7	-	TRBV7-9	TGTGCCAGCAGCCGACGGGATTCCTACGAGCAGTACTTC	CASSRRDSYEQYF
-	TRBJ2-7	-	TRBV27	TGTGCCAGCGCCTCCTCATGGGGCCTCACCACCTACGAGCAGTACTTC	CASASSWGLTTYEQYF
TRBD2	TRBJ2-7	-	TRBV5-6	TGTGCCAGCAGGTACGGACTAGCGGGAGAATCCGAGCAGTACTTC	CASRYGLAGESEQYF
-	TRBJ2-2	-	TRBV6-5	TGTGCCAGCAACTCATTCGAGAACACCGGGGAGCTGTTTTTT	CASNSFENTGELFF
TRBD1	TRBJ2-7	-	TRBV27	TGTGCCAGCACCCCAAGGGGGCTTCATGACGAGCAGTACTTC	CASTPRGLHDEQYF
TRBD1	TRBJ2-3	-	TRBV7-9	TGTGCCAGCATCTCGGACAGGGCCACAGATACGCAGTATTTT	CASISDRATDTQYF
-	TRBJ1-1	-	TRBV7-9	TGTGCCAGCAGCTTAGGGACCCCTGAAGCTTTCTTT	CASSLGTPEAFF
-	TRBJ1-5	-	TRBV28	TGTGCCAGCAGTTTAGGTCACGGGGCGGCCGGGCAGCCCCAGCATTTT	CASSLGHGAAGQPQHF
-	TRBJ2-2	-	TRBV10-2	TGCGCCAGCAGTGATGGAGGGAACGGGGAGCTGTTTTTT	CASSDGGNGELFF
-	TRBJ1-1	-	TRBV29-1	TGCAGCGTGGAAAACGGAGACACTGAAGCTTTCTTT	CSVENGDTEAFF